Listed here are 30 T cell receptor beta chains from one sample, sequenced in a study of Tregs in tolerant kidney transplant recipients. Method: immunoSEQ multiplex PCR; TCRdb's copy keeps in-frame clones and lacks some. The table lists some 52,000 clones. Sequences were derived from CD4+ T cells from blood, sampled before the transplant. Receptors were obtained from a human donor who received a combined kidney and bone marrow transplant.

Concerning this clone itself: The read halts 3 residues ahead of the CDR3 end, with the missing end drawn from the germline J gene. The chain has TRBV7-7 and TRBJ2-5; no firm D call. CDR3 length: 11 amino acids. V was trimmed by 4 bases and J by 5 bases, leaving 5 bases between them. Germline assignment: CDR1 SSHAT and CDR2 FNYEAQ (reference sequence). CDR3 DNA, as far as it was read: TGTGCCAGCAGCTCCTCGGAGACC. Translated, it gives CASSSSET. The full CDR3 reads CASSSSETQYF.

Points on this clone: The read finishes 3 residues shy of the CDR3 end, and the germline J gene is used to complete it. The rearrangement uses TRBV19 and TRBJ1-4; D uncertain. This CDR3 contains 13 residues. Trimming stripped 10 bases from V and 8 bases from J, with 17 bases between. Germline V gene sequence: CDR1 LNHDA, CDR2 SQIVND (reference sequence). The sequenced part of the CDR3 DNA is TGTGCCACGCGTCCGCTCCCATCGGAAAAA. It encodes CATRPLPSEK. The complete CDR3 sequence is CATRPLPSEKLFF. The full variable domain, its missing parts supplied by reference TRBV19 and TRBJ1-4, is DGGITQSPKYLFRKEGQNVTLSCEQNLNHDAMYWYRQDPGQGLRLIYYSQIVNDFQKGDIAEGYSVSREKKESFPLTVTSAQKNPTAFYLCATRPLPSEKLFFGSGTQLSVL.

In regard to this clone: The CDR3 end falls 3 residues outside the read, so it is completed with the germline J gene. The V gene is TRBV6-1, the J gene TRBJ1-5; TRBD1 matches at 7 bases. Germline V CDR1 and CDR2: MNHNS, SASEGT. The CDR3 has 13 residues. Trimming took 4 bases from V and 7 from J; bases not matched to a gene: 4. CDR3 DNA (partial): TGTGCCAGCAGTGGGAGACAGGGCCAGCCC. This sequence encodes CASSGRQGQP. The whole CDR3 is CASSGRQGQPQHF.

Concerning this clone itself: The read terminates 3 residues ahead of where the CDR3 ends, so the germline J gene completes it. This chain uses TRBV18 with TRBJ2-7; the match to TRBD2 covers 7 bases. Per the germline V gene, CDR1 is KGHSH and CDR2 is LQKENI. The CDR3 has 13 amino acids. After removal of 6 bases from V and 2 bases from J, the junction contained 4 bases not matched to a gene. CDR3 DNA, as far as it was read: TGTGCCAGCTCTGCGGGGGTTGCCTACGAG. Encoded protein: CASSAGVAYE. The CDR3 reads in full as CASSAGVAYEQYF.

A note on this clone: The read ends 3 residues shy of where the CDR3 ends; the end is completed using the germline J gene. The rearrangement uses TRBV7-2 and TRBJ1-2; D not resolved. The CDR3 is made up of 13 amino acids. Trimming removed 3 bases at V and 4 bases at J, with 9 bases between. Germline-derived CDR1 and CDR2 are SGHTA and FQGNSA. The sequenced CDR3 bases are TGTGCCAGCAGCTTCGGAGGGCTCTATGGC. Translation gives CASSFGGLYG. The entire CDR3 sequence reads CASSFGGLYGYTF.

To note about this clone: The read stops 3 residues short of the end of the CDR3; the missing end is completed from the germline J gene. V gene TRBV19 combines with J gene TRBJ2-2; D perhaps matches TRBD1 (7 bases). The CDR3 is made up of 18 amino acids. The V gene lost 6 bases and the J gene lost 4 bases, with 24 bases spanning the gap. CDR1 is LNHDA and CDR2 is SQIVND in the germline V gene (reference sequence). The CDR3 is CASRGGVGTVGTTGELFF. The sequenced part of the CDR3 DNA is TGTGCCAGTAGGGGGGGAGTAGGGACAGTCGGGACCACCGGGGAG.

Remarks on this clone: The read gets to within 3 residues of the CDR3 end, and the germline J gene fills in the rest. The chain joins TRBV7-9 to TRBJ1-2, with 11 bases fitting TRBD1. V was clipped by 4 bases and J by 6 bases; unmatched bases: 7. CDR1 and CDR2 from the germline V gene are SEHNR and FQNEAQ (reference sequence). This CDR3 comprises 15 residues. CDR3 bases read: TGTGCCAGCAGCTCCGGGACAGGGGGTCGGAATGGC. Translated, it gives CASSSGTGGRNG. The whole CDR3 is CASSSGTGGRNGYTF.

With regard to this clone: From the germline J gene comes the end of the CDR3, since the read stops 3 residues before it. V is TRBV2 and J is TRBJ2-3; TRBD1 aligns across 7 bases. The CDR3 runs 14 residues. The V gene's germline CDR1 is SNHLY and CDR2 FYNNEI. Losses at the gene ends were 3 bases for V and 0 bases for J; bases not matched to a gene: 0. The CDR3 spells CASSEDRSTDTQYF. The covered CDR3 bases are TGTGCCAGCAGTGAGGACAGGAGCACAGATACG.

Notes on this clone: Sequencing ends 3 residues short of the CDR3 end; the germline J gene provides the rest. This chain joins TRBV5-1 and TRBJ2-3; possible D gene TRBD1, 6 bases. CDR3 length equals 15 residues. Germline V gene lookup returns CDR1 SGHRS and CDR2 YFSETQ. Trimming stripped 0 bases from V and 2 bases from J, with 10 bases between. The covered CDR3 bases are TGCGCCAGCAGCTTGGACAGGGTCACCACAGATACG. Translating gives CASSLDRVTTDT. The entire CDR3 reads CASSLDRVTTDTQYF.

A note on this clone: From the germline J gene comes the end of the CDR3, since the read stops 3 residues before it. The chain joins TRBV23-1 to TRBJ1-5; tentatively, D is TRBD1 (6 bases). TRBV23-1 counts as an open reading frame of uncertain function. CDR3 size: 15 residues. Deletions cut 4 bases from V and 4 bases from J, with 14 bases between. The CDR3 reads CASSLHRAGNQPQHF. CDR3 bases read: TGCGCCAGCAGTCTTCACAGGGCTGGGAATCAGCCC.

On this clone itself: The CDR3 end lies 3 residues beyond the end of the read and is filled in from the germline J gene. This rearrangement joins TRBV19 to TRBJ2-5; the D gene is possibly TRBD1 (6 bases). Trimming removed 7 bases at V and 5 bases at J, with 14 bases between. The CDR3 is 13 residues long. CDR1 and CDR2 (germline): LNHDA, SQIVND (reference sequence). The part of the CDR3 DNA that was read is TGTGCCAGTACCTTCTTGGGGGCTGAGACC. Amino acids: CASTFLGAET. The full CDR3 protein is CASTFLGAETQYF.

With regard to this clone: The sequenced fragment ends 3 residues before the CDR3 boundary, so the rest is inferred from the germline J gene. The chain has TRBV5-1 and TRBJ1-3; 8 positions agree with TRBD1. Germline trimming cut 4 bases from V and 1 base from J; bases unmatched to any gene: 4. Germline lookup yields CDR1 SGHRS and CDR2 YFSETQ. The CDR3 spans 15 residues. This CDR3 reads CASSLDRVSGNTIYF. The part of the CDR3 DNA that was read is TGCGCCAGCAGCCTGGACAGGGTTTCTGGAAACACC.

Partial CDR3 DNA: TGTGCCAGCAGCTTAGGACAGGGTGGGGCAGATACG. This gives the protein CASSLGQGGADT. The full CDR3 reads CASSLGQGGADTQYF. The chain carries TRBV7-9 and TRBJ2-3, with 7 positions matching TRBD1. The CDR3 is cut off 3 residues early in the read; its end comes from the germline J gene. The CDR3 has 15 amino acids. The germline V gene encodes CDR1 SEHNR and CDR2 FQNEAQ (reference sequence). J lost 4 bases, V lost 1 base, and 5 bases had no gene match.

The CDR3 here is CASSPEFRTAIAKNIQYF. Incomplete CDR3 DNA: TGTGCCAGTAGTCCCGAATTCAGGACAGCGATAGCCAAAAACATT. The chain carries TRBV19 and TRBJ2-4, with TRBD1 as a possible D gene (6 bases). The sequence runs out 3 residues before the end of the CDR3; the remainder is reconstructed from the germline J gene. This CDR3 region has 18 residues. Germline loops: CDR1 LNHDA, CDR2 SQIVND (reference sequence). Trimming stripped 5 bases from V and 0 bases from J, with 20 bases between.

As regards this clone: Sequencing ends 3 residues short of the CDR3 end; the germline J gene provides the rest. The chain joins TRBV7-2 to TRBJ2-7; 7 bases are shared with TRBD1. This CDR3 has 13 amino acids. Germline V gene lookup returns CDR1 SGHTA and CDR2 FQGNSA. Unmatched junction bases numbered 7, after V lost 8 bases and J lost 3 bases. CDR3 sequence: CASQRQGNYEQYF. The CDR3 DNA, read in part, is TGTGCCAGCCAAAGACAGGGTAACTACGAG. Full variable domain (remainder filled in from reference TRBV7-2 and TRBJ2-7): GAGVSQSPSNKVTEKGKDVELRCDPISGHTALYWYRQSLGQGLEFLIYFQGNSAPDKSGLPSDRFSAERTGGSVSTLTIQRTQQEDSAVYLCASQRQGNYEQYFGPGTRLTVT.

About this clone: The DNA ends 3 residues before the CDR3 does, and the rest of the CDR3 is filled in from the germline J gene. The chain joins TRBV19 to TRBJ2-3; TRBD2 agrees at 7 bases. Trimming removed 6 bases from V and 4 bases from J; junction bases left unmatched: 7. Germline lookup yields CDR1 LNHDA and CDR2 SQIVND (reference sequence). The CDR3 extends over 14 amino acids. The CDR3 DNA, read in part, is TGTGCCAGTAGCGCCCCGGGGGGAGCAGATACG. Protein product: CASSAPGGADT. The CDR3 as a whole reads CASSAPGGADTQYF.

With regard to this clone: The read is 3 residues too short to cover the CDR3 end, so that end is filled in from the germline J gene. This chain links TRBV19 with TRBJ1-2, with D maybe TRBD1 (5 bases). The CDR3 is 14 residues long. Germline CDR1 is LNHDA and CDR2 is SQIVND (reference sequence). The V end lost 6 bases, the J end lost 2 bases, and 13 bases lay between the germline ends. The DNA read from the CDR3 is TGTGCCAGTAGGGACCGGGACTGGAACTATGGC. Residues: CASRDRDWNYG. The whole CDR3 region reads CASRDRDWNYGYTF.

On this clone: The read comes to an end 3 residues before the CDR3 does, leaving the germline J gene to fill in the end. The rearrangement uses TRBV7-9 and TRBJ1-1; D gene uncertain. Germline-derived CDR1 and CDR2 are SEHNR and FQNEAQ (reference sequence). CDR3 length equals 14 residues. Trimming cost V 5 bases and J 3 bases, with 13 bases left between them. The sequenced CDR3 bases are TGTGCCAGCAGCCCCAGTTTAAGGGACACTGAA. Residues: CASSPSLRDTE. The full CDR3 sequence reads CASSPSLRDTEAFF.

Remarks on this clone: The CDR3 extends 3 residues past the end of the read, so its final part is completed from the germline J gene. The genes are TRBV11-2 and TRBJ2-5, with a weak D call TRBD1 (5 bases). Looked up from germline, CDR1 is SGHAT and CDR2 is FQNNGV. Trimming took off 1 base at V and 4 bases at J, with 13 bases between the two ends. CDR3 size: 15 residues. The CDR3 region is CASSLVGRGIETQYF. The sequenced CDR3 bases are TGTGCCAGCAGCTTAGTGGGGCGAGGTATAGAGACC. Drawing the rest from reference TRBV11-2 and TRBJ2-5, the complete variable domain is EAGVAQSPRYKIIEKRQSVAFWCNPISGHATLYWYQQILGQGPKLLIQFQNNGVVDDSQLPKDRFSAERLKGVDSTLKIQPAKLEDSAVYLCASSLVGRGIETQYFGPGTRLLVL.

Regarding this clone: The read gets to within 3 residues of the CDR3 end, and the germline J gene fills in the rest. V gene TRBV19 combines with J gene TRBJ1-2; 7 bases are shared with TRBD1. The CDR3 consists of 13 residues. Germline CDR1 and CDR2: LNHDA and SQIVND (reference sequence). This chain's CDR3 is CASSDRTGYGYTF. Partial CDR3 DNA: TGTGCCAGTAGTGATCGGACAGGATACGGC.

The CDR3 is CASSAGTANGYTF. CDR3 bases read: TGTGCCAGTAGTGCAGGGACAGCTAATGGC. The J gene is TRBJ1-2, the V gene TRBV19, with TRBD1 identical over 7 bases. Coverage ceases 3 residues before the CDR3 finishes, and the germline J gene fills in the end. The V gene's germline CDR1 is LNHDA and CDR2 SQIVND (reference sequence). V was pared by 5 bases and J by 6 bases, with 6 bases of the junction left unmatched. This CDR3 is built from 13 residues.

As regards this clone: From the germline J gene comes the end of the CDR3, since the read stops 3 residues before it. The chain is built from TRBV19 and TRBJ2-5; 9 bases match TRBD2. The CDR3 runs 18 residues. CDR1 LNHDA and CDR2 SQIVND come from the germline V gene (reference sequence). Trimming cost V 4 bases and J 5 bases; bases outside gene matches: 17. The CDR3 here is CASSRGLAGTRSGETQYF. The CDR3 bases that were read are TGTGCCAGTAGTAGGGGCCTAGCGGGAACCCGTTCGGGTGAGACC. The variable domain in full, with the rest retrieved from reference TRBV19 and TRBJ2-5, is DGGITQSPKYLFRKEGQNVTLSCEQNLNHDAMYWYRQDPGQGLRLIYYSQIVNDFQKGDIAEGYSVSREKKESFPLTVTSAQKNPTAFYLCASSRGLAGTRSGETQYFGPGTRLLVL.

As for this clone: From the germline J gene comes the end of the CDR3, since the read stops 3 residues before it. This chain uses TRBV6-1 with TRBJ1-1, with unresolved D. Trimming pared 4 bases from V and 4 bases from J, leaving 10 bases between. This CDR3 has 13 residues. Germline CDR1 MNHNS, CDR2 SASEGT. The covered CDR3 bases are TGTGCCAGCAGTGGGGCGCGACGCACTGAA. It specifies CASSGARRTE. The entire CDR3 protein is CASSGARRTEAFF.

On this clone itself: The sequenced fragment ends 3 residues before the CDR3 boundary, so the rest is inferred from the germline J gene. This sequence joins TRBV5-6 and TRBJ1-4, with D unresolved. CDR1 SGHDT and CDR2 YYEEEE come from the germline V gene. Trimming removed 4 bases from V and 4 bases from J, with 14 bases in between. The CDR3 spans 15 residues. The sequenced part of the CDR3 DNA is TGTGCCAGCAGCGGCCGAGACAAGGGTAATGAAAAA. Translated: CASSGRDKGNEK. The entire CDR3 reads CASSGRDKGNEKLFF.

Worth noting for this clone: Sequencing ends 3 residues short of the CDR3 end; the germline J gene provides the rest. The chain carries TRBV19 and TRBJ2-5, with TRBD1 as a possible D gene (7 bases). CDR1 LNHDA and CDR2 SQIVND come from the germline V gene (reference sequence). The CDR3 extends over 14 amino acids. The ends were cut back, 5 bases at V and 2 bases at J, with 12 bases in the middle. The CDR3 loop is CASSSSGGQETQYF. The DNA read from the CDR3 is TGTGCCAGTAGTTCCTCAGGGGGGCAAGAGACC.

Regarding this clone: Read sequence stops 3 residues before the CDR3 end, and the germline J gene provides the missing end. V and J are TRBV19 and TRBJ2-7; 7 bases line up with TRBD2. The CDR3 totals 15 residues. The V gene end was trimmed by 0 bases and the J gene end by 3 bases; junction bases not matched to a gene: 5. Germline V gives CDR1 LNHDA, CDR2 SQIVND (reference sequence). The CDR3 bases that were read are TGTGCCAGTAGTATAGAGAGCGGGGCGTACTACGAG. This sequence encodes CASSIESGAYYE. The CDR3 in its entirety is CASSIESGAYYEQYF.

Points on this clone: With the read ending 3 residues before the CDR3 end, the germline J gene is used to fill in that end. This chain connects TRBV29-1 to TRBJ2-4; maybe TRBD2 (5 bases). This CDR3 comprises 13 residues. The germline V gene has CDR1 SQVTM and CDR2 ANQGSEA. V lost 3 bases to trimming and J lost 8 bases, with 14 bases between them. CDR3 region: CSVETLPGDIQYF. The DNA read from the CDR3 is TGCAGCGTTGAGACCCTCCCCGGGGACATT.

Comment on this clone: The read ends 3 residues before the CDR3 terminus; that terminus is restored from the germline J gene. This chain connects TRBV2 to TRBJ2-2; tentative D call: TRBD1 (6 bases). The CDR3 extends over 14 amino acids. Looked up from germline, CDR1 is SNHLY and CDR2 is FYNNEI. V lost 11 bases and J 6 bases, leaving 19 bases between the germline ends. CDR3 DNA, as far as it was read: TGTGCCTGGGGGCAGGGAAAAGGGCCCGGGGAG. This codes for CAWGQGKGPGE. The complete CDR3 sequence is CAWGQGKGPGELFF. Full variable domain (rest looked up from reference TRBV2 and TRBJ2-2): EPEVTQTPSHQVTQMGQEVILRCVPISNHLYFYWYRQILGQKVEFLVSFYNNEISEKSEIFDDQFSVERPDGSNFTLKIRSTKLEDSAMYFCAWGQGKGPGELFFGEGSRLTVL.

Comments on this clone: The read stops 3 residues short of the end of the CDR3; the missing end is completed from the germline J gene. This chain uses TRBV29-1 with TRBJ1-2, with 10 bases that match TRBD1. Germline-derived CDR1 and CDR2 are SQVTM and ANQGSEA. This CDR3 contains 14 residues. The J segment lost 3 bases and the V segment lost 6 bases, leaving 7 bases of the junction unmatched. CDR3 sequence: CSVAGTGVHYGYTF. The CDR3 bases that were read are TGCAGCGTCGCCGGGACAGGGGTGCACTATGGC.

For this clone: The CDR3 end falls 3 residues outside the read, so it is completed with the germline J gene. The genes are TRBV30 and TRBJ2-2; the D gene is possibly TRBD1 (6 bases). Germline CDR1 and CDR2: GTSNPN and SVGIG (reference sequence). V gave up 5 bases and J gave up 10 bases, with 11 bases separating them. The CDR3 spans 11 residues. The sequenced part of the CDR3 DNA is TGTGCCTGGGCCGTGGGACAGGAG. Protein: CAWAVGQE. In full, the CDR3 reads CAWAVGQELFF. Complete variable domain (other parts from reference TRBV30 and TRBJ2-2): SQTIHQWPATLVQPVGSPLSLECTVEGTSNPNLYWYRQAAGRGLQLLFYSVGIGQISSEVPQNLSASRPQDRQFILSSKKLLLSDSGFYLCAWAVGQELFFGEGSRLTVL.